The 31 T cell receptor beta chains in this list originate from one sample, sequenced in a study of T cell changes during pregnancy in multiple sclerosis. The assay was immunoSEQ multiplex PCR, and TCRdb's table has in-frame clones only and misses some. The profile shows 88,000 or so clones, 90% to 95% of them singletons. The sample was peripheral blood, taken before pregnancy. The receptors stem from a female donor with multiple sclerosis, enrolled in a pregnancy study.

This chain uses TRBV6-6 with TRBJ1-5; TRBD1 aligns across 8 bases. The germline V gene encodes CDR1 MNHNY and CDR2 SVGAGI (reference sequence). With V trimmed by 5 bases and J by 7 bases, 4 bases remained unmatched. This CDR3 has 13 residues. DNA of the CDR3: TGTGCCAGCAGTACGACAGGGGCCCAGCCCCAGCATTTT. Protein product: CASSTTGAQPQHF.

The gene calls are TRBV2 and TRBJ2-1; D may be TRBD1 (6 bases). With 4 bases removed from V and 8 bases from J, the gap between germline ends came to 9 bases. CDR1 SNHLY and CDR2 FYNNEI come from the germline V gene. This CDR3 region has 12 residues. CDR3 nucleotides: TGTGCCAGCAGTGCTCAGGGGTATGAGCAGTTCTTC. This gives the protein CASSAQGYEQFF.

The chain carries TRBV18 and TRBJ2-7, with TRBD1 matching 10 bases. This CDR3 comprises 16 residues. J gave up 4 bases and V 0 bases, and 6 bases lay outside the gene matches. Looked up from germline, CDR1 is KGHSH and CDR2 is LQKENI. CDR3 residues: CASSPPRDRGGYEQYF. In DNA form, the CDR3 reads TGTGCCAGCTCACCACCGAGGGACAGGGGAGGTTACGAGCAGTACTTC.

This sequence joins TRBV29-1 and TRBJ2-5; 10 bases map to TRBD1. The J segment lost 4 bases and the V segment lost 7 bases, leaving 12 bases of the junction unmatched. The CDR3 runs to 15 residues. Germline V lookup: CDR1 SQVTM, CDR2 ANQGSEA. The DNA of the CDR3 is TGCAGCGCTGGAGAGGGACAGGGGATAGGAGAGACCCAGTACTTC. Its translation is CSAGEGQGIGETQYF.

The rearrangement uses TRBV27 and TRBJ2-7, with no clear D. V was cut by 4 bases and J by 0 bases, with 10 bases left in between. The CDR3 covers 14 residues. CDR1 and CDR2 (germline): MNHEY, SMNVEV (reference sequence). The CDR3 loop is CASSSSILSYEQYF. The CDR3 DNA reads TGTGCCAGCAGTTCCAGTATTCTCTCCTACGAGCAGTACTTC.

J is TRBJ2-1 and V is TRBV9; the D gene is possibly TRBD2 (6 bases). Germline V CDR1 and CDR2: SGDLS, YYNGEE. The CDR3 is 12 residues long. V was clipped by 5 bases and J by 10 bases, with 13 bases between them. The CDR3 region is CASSPTRGEQFF. CDR3 in DNA: TGTGCCAGCAGTCCCACCCGGGGGGAGCAGTTCTTC. Full variable domain (rest looked up from reference TRBV9 and TRBJ2-1): DSGVTQTPKHLITATGQRVTLRCSPRSGDLSVYWYQQSLDQGLQFLIQYYNGEERAKGNILERFSAQQFPDLHSELNLSSLELGDSALYFCASSPTRGEQFFGPGTRLTVL.

The CDR3 DNA sequence: TGTGCCAGCTTACAAGGGGTAGCGGGAGGGTATAATGAGCAGTTCTTC. It specifies CASLQGVAGGYNEQFF. The gene calls are TRBV6-6 and TRBJ2-1, with 11 bases fitting TRBD2. J gave up 7 bases and V 8 bases, and 13 bases lay outside the gene matches. The CDR3 covers 16 residues. Germline V gene lookup returns CDR1 MNHNY and CDR2 SVGAGI (reference sequence).

The rearrangement links TRBV7-6 to TRBJ2-2; 9 bases fit TRBD2. Germline lookup yields CDR1 SGHVS and CDR2 FNYEAQ. V lost 5 bases and J lost 6; bases outside the gene matches: 10. This CDR3 contains 16 residues. The CDR3 nucleotides are TGTGCCAGCAGCCATCACCGCGGGAGGGTCCCCGGGGAGCTGTTTTTT. Protein: CASSHHRGRVPGELFF. Drawing the rest from reference TRBV7-6 and TRBJ2-2, the complete variable domain is GAGVSQSPRYKVTKRGQDVALRCDPISGHVSLYWYRQALGQGPEFLTYFNYEAQQDKSGLPNDRFSAERPEGSISTLTIQRTEQRDSAMYRCASSHHRGRVPGELFFGEGSRLTVL.

The chain links TRBV11-3 to TRBJ2-5, with 8 bases that match TRBD1. This CDR3 is 16 amino acids long. The trim removed 1 base at V and 5 bases at J, leaving 9 bases unmatched. In germline, CDR1 is SGHNT, CDR2 YENEEA. Written as DNA, the CDR3 is TGTGCCAGCAGCTTAGGGACAGGGCAGTCCTGGGAGACCCAGTACTTC. Amino acids: CASSLGTGQSWETQYF.

V usage is TRBV2 and J usage is TRBJ2-5; 13 bases agree with TRBD2. The CDR3 totals 15 residues. V lost 8 bases, J lost 2 bases, and 5 bases stayed unmatched. CDR1 and CDR2 (germline): SNHLY, FYNNEI. The CDR3 loop reads CASLGLAGKQETQYF. The DNA for the CDR3 is TGTGCCAGCTTGGGACTAGCGGGGAAACAAGAGACCCAGTACTTC. The variable domain in full, with the rest retrieved from reference TRBV2 and TRBJ2-5, is EPEVTQTPSHQVTQMGQEVILRCVPISNHLYFYWYRQILGQKVEFLVSFYNNEISEKSEIFDDQFSVERPDGSNFTLKIRSTKLEDSAMYFCASLGLAGKQETQYFGPGTRLLVL.

This sequence joins TRBV7-2 and TRBJ2-1, with a weak D call TRBD2 (5 bases). The length of the CDR3 is 15 residues. Germline CDR1 reads SGHTA; CDR2 reads FQGNSA. The germline V and J ends were trimmed by 1 base and 7 bases, with 14 bases remaining between them. CDR3 nucleotides: TGTGCCAGCAGCTTAGTTCCGGACTTCTATAATGAGCAGTTCTTC. It codes for CASSLVPDFYNEQFF.

V is TRBV15 and J is TRBJ2-7; 7 nucleotides agree with TRBD1. This CDR3 is 14 amino acids long. CDR1 and CDR2 from the germline V gene are LNHNV and YYDKDF (reference sequence). J lost 0 bases, V lost 1 base, and 0 bases had no gene match. The CDR3 DNA follows: TGTGCCACCAGCAGAGGGGACAGCTCCTACGAGCAGTACTTC. Translating it yields CATSRGDSSYEQYF.

The gene calls are TRBV5-5 and TRBJ1-3; tentative D call: TRBD1 (5 bases). In germline, CDR1 is SGHKS, CDR2 YYEKEE (reference sequence). The CDR3 is 16 amino acids. The germline V and J ends were trimmed by 2 bases and 0 bases, with 12 bases remaining between them. CDR3 protein: CASSLKGLSSGNTIYF. The DNA for the CDR3 is TGTGCCAGCAGCTTAAAGGGACTCAGCTCTGGAAACACCATATATTTT.

The gene calls are TRBV28 and TRBJ2-7; 7 bases fit TRBD1. After removal of 5 bases from V and 3 bases from J, the junction contained 7 bases not matched to a gene. There are 14 residues in the CDR3. Germline V gives CDR1 MDHEN, CDR2 SYDVKM. CDR3 sequence (DNA): TGTGCCAGCAGTCTCCCCCGGGACAGCTACGAGCAGTACTTC. This encodes CASSLPRDSYEQYF.

This chain uses TRBV5-1 with TRBJ1-5, with D perhaps TRBD1 (6 bases). V was trimmed by 5 bases and J by 0 bases, leaving 12 bases between them. The CDR3 covers 15 residues. The germline CDR1 and CDR2 sequences are SGHRS and YFSETQ. The DNA of the CDR3 is TGCGCCAGCAGACCGGACAGATATAGCAATCAGCCCCAGCATTTT. It codes for CASRPDRYSNQPQHF.

This chain links TRBV5-1 with TRBJ2-1, with 14 bases fitting TRBD2. The CDR3 length is 17 residues. J gave up 9 bases and V 0 bases, and 8 bases lay outside the gene matches. Germline CDR1 reads SGHRS; CDR2 reads YFSETQ. CDR3 loop: CASSLAGTSGSGAEQFF. The DNA of the CDR3 is TGCGCCAGCAGCTTGGCCGGGACTAGCGGGAGTGGGGCTGAGCAGTTCTTC.

The chain uses TRBV5-1 and TRBJ2-5; TRBD1 might be the D (7 bases). This CDR3 has 15 amino acids. Looked up from germline, CDR1 is SGHRS and CDR2 is YFSETQ. Trimming removed 1 base at V and 3 bases at J, with 13 bases between. The CDR3 protein is CASSLIDREEETQYF. The CDR3 DNA sequence: TGCGCCAGCAGCTTGATTGACAGGGAGGAAGAGACCCAGTACTTC. The variable domain in full, completed from reference TRBV5-1 and TRBJ2-5, reads KAGVTQTPRYLIKTRGQQVTLSCSPISGHRSVSWYQQTPGQGLQFLFEYFSETQRNKGNFPGRFSGRQFSNSRSEMNVSTLELGDSALYLCASSLIDREEETQYFGPGTRLLVL.

The gene calls are TRBV15 and TRBJ2-5; TRBD1 matches 7 bases. CDR3 length: 14 residues. J was trimmed by 5 bases and V by 3 bases; bases with no gene match: 6. From germline, CDR1 is LNHNV and CDR2 YYDKDF (reference sequence). CDR3 DNA: TGTGCCACCAGCAGGGGACAGTCGAGGGAGACCCAGTACTTC. This encodes CATSRGQSRETQYF. The full variable domain, in which reference TRBV15 and TRBJ2-5 provide the parts outside the CDR3, is DAMVIQNPRYQVTQFGKPVTLSCSQTLNHNVMYWYQQKSSQAPKLLFHYYDKDFNNEADTPDNFQSRRPNTSFCFLDIRSPGLGDTAMYLCATSRGQSRETQYFGPGTRLLVL.

The rearrangement uses TRBV7-2 and TRBJ2-2; 9 bases are a match to TRBD2. The length of the CDR3 is 15 residues. CDR1 is SGHTA and CDR2 is FQGNSA in the germline V gene. V dropped 4 bases and J dropped 5; count of bases not matched to a gene: 5. The CDR3 spells CASSYGTSPTGELFF. The CDR3 region has the DNA TGTGCCAGCAGCTACGGGACTAGCCCGACCGGGGAGCTGTTTTTT.

V gene TRBV28 combines with J gene TRBJ2-7, with 7 bases lining up with TRBD1. The germline V gene encodes CDR1 MDHEN and CDR2 SYDVKM. J gave up 5 bases and V 2 bases, and 6 bases lay outside the gene matches. The CDR3 has 14 amino acids. Written as DNA, the CDR3 is TGTGCCAGCAGTTTAGTCGACAGGGATGACGAGCAGTACTTC. Protein product: CASSLVDRDDEQYF.

This rearrangement joins TRBV2 to TRBJ2-2, with D perhaps TRBD1 (6 bases). Between the trimmed V and J ends, which lost 11 bases and 4 bases, there was a span of 17 bases. The CDR3 is made up of 14 amino acids. CDR1 and CDR2 (germline): SNHLY, FYNNEI. CDR3 nucleotides: TGTGCCGGACAACAGGACAGAGGCACCGGGGAGCTGTTTTTT. Translation gives CAGQQDRGTGELFF. Looking up the rest from reference TRBV2 and TRBJ2-2 gives the full variable domain: EPEVTQTPSHQVTQMGQEVILRCVPISNHLYFYWYRQILGQKVEFLVSFYNNEISEKSEIFDDQFSVERPDGSNFTLKIRSTKLEDSAMYFCAGQQDRGTGELFFGEGSRLTVL.

V usage is TRBV18 and J usage is TRBJ1-5; D is possibly TRBD1 (6 bases). CDR1 and CDR2 from the germline V gene are KGHSH and LQKENI. CDR3 length equals 16 residues. V was shortened by 3 bases and J by 4 bases, with 16 bases between the two germline ends. As DNA, the CDR3 is TGTGCCAGCTCACCCGGGGGGGGCAGGGCAAATCAGCCCCAGCATTTT. This sequence encodes CASSPGGGRANQPQHF. Full variable domain (rest looked up from reference TRBV18 and TRBJ1-5): NAGVMQNPRHLVRRRGQEARLRCSPMKGHSHVYWYRQLPEEGLKFMVYLQKENIIDESGMPKERFSAEFPKEGPSILRIQQVVRGDSAAYFCASSPGGGRANQPQHFGDGTRLSIL.

The V gene is TRBV7-3, the J gene TRBJ2-7, with D tentatively TRBD2 (5 bases). V lost 3 bases, J lost 4 bases, and 13 bases lay in between. The CDR3 is made up of 14 amino acids. CDR1 and CDR2 from the germline V gene are SGHTA and FQGTGA. CDR3 DNA sequence: TGTGCCAGCAGCTTGTCGGGGAGTGGGTACGAGCAGTACTTC. It yields the protein CASSLSGSGYEQYF.

This rearrangement joins TRBV7-8 to TRBJ1-3; 7 bases agree with TRBD1. The V gene end was trimmed by 4 bases and the J gene end by 1 base; junction bases not matched to a gene: 7. This CDR3 is 16 amino acids long. Germline CDR1 and CDR2: SGHVS and FQNEAQ. CDR3 region: CASSSTGSGSGNTIYF. The CDR3 coding sequence is TGTGCCAGCAGCTCGACAGGGAGTGGGTCTGGAAACACCATATATTTT.

The V and J genes are TRBV7-9 and TRBJ2-3, with 12 bases identical to TRBD2. The CDR3 has 19 residues. Germline values: CDR1 SEHNR, CDR2 FQNEAQ (reference sequence). V was clipped by 3 bases and J by 3 bases; unmatched bases: 13. The CDR3 coding sequence is TGTGCCAGCAGCTTCCCGAGGACTAGCGGGACCCCGAGAACAGATACGCAGTATTTT. It yields the protein CASSFPRTSGTPRTDTQYF.

This clone was seen a single time. The chain has TRBV4-1 and TRBJ2-3, with a tentative D call TRBD2 (5 bases). V lost 4 bases, J lost 2 bases, and 16 bases lay in between. Germline V gene sequence: CDR1 MGHRA, CDR2 YSYEKL. This CDR3 has 16 residues. CDR3 region: CASSRSWRALTDTQYF. CDR3 sequence (DNA): TGCGCCAGCAGCCGCTCCTGGCGGGCGCTCACAGATACGCAGTATTTT.

The chain is built from TRBV7-6 and TRBJ1-4, with D unclear. The germline CDR1 and CDR2 sequences are SGHVS and FNYEAQ. V lost 0 bases and J 8 bases, leaving 16 bases between the germline ends. The CDR3 contains 16 residues. The CDR3 DNA is TGTGCCAGCAGCTTAGCGGGCGGGCTAGATGGGGAAAAACTGTTTTTT. As protein: CASSLAGGLDGEKLFF.

The chain links TRBV10-1 to TRBJ1-4; no firm D call. Deletions cut 8 bases from V and 5 bases from J, with 12 bases between. The germline V gene encodes CDR1 WNHNN and CDR2 SYGVQD (reference sequence). The CDR3 totals 13 residues. As DNA, the CDR3 is TGCGCCAGCTGGTTCCGTACAAATGAAAAACTGTTTTTT. This encodes CASWFRTNEKLFF.

The rearrangement joins TRBV7-9 to TRBJ1-4, with 9 positions matching TRBD1. The CDR3 totals 16 residues. The ends lost 4 bases at V and 6 bases at J; junction bases unmatched: 9. Germline V gene lookup returns CDR1 SEHNR and CDR2 FQNEAQ (reference sequence). The CDR3 loop is CASSSGQGGEHEKLFF. The DNA for the CDR3 is TGTGCCAGCAGCTCGGGACAGGGAGGAGAACATGAAAAACTGTTTTTT.

The chain is built from TRBV19 and TRBJ2-1; tentatively, D is TRBD2 (5 bases). V dropped 5 bases and J dropped 2 bases, with 13 bases sitting between them. Germline lookup yields CDR1 LNHDA and CDR2 SQIVND (reference sequence). The CDR3 spans 15 residues. The CDR3 region is CASSPLALTYNEQFF. The CDR3 nucleotides are TGTGCCAGTAGTCCATTAGCGTTGACCTACAATGAGCAGTTCTTC. Supplemented by reference TRBV19 and TRBJ2-1, the full variable domain reads DGGITQSPKYLFRKEGQNVTLSCEQNLNHDAMYWYRQDPGQGLRLIYYSQIVNDFQKGDIAEGYSVSREKKESFPLTVTSAQKNPTAFYLCASSPLALTYNEQFFGPGTRLTVL.

Only one count was recorded for this clone. CDR3 loop: CASSLRGGIQPQHF. The CDR3 DNA follows: TGTGCCAGCAGTTTAAGGGGGGGCATTCAGCCCCAGCATTTT. This sequence joins TRBV28 and TRBJ1-5, with D possibly matching TRBD1 (6 bases). Germline V gene lookup returns CDR1 MDHEN and CDR2 SYDVKM. The CDR3 contains 14 residues. V was clipped by 2 bases and J by 6 bases, with 11 bases between them.